The 6 T cell receptor beta chains listed next were all sequenced from one sample in a study of PD-1 blockade in classical Hodgkin lymphoma. All patients experienced relapse after autologous stem cell transplantation, and brentuximab vedotin exposure was variable. Method: immunoSEQ multiplex PCR; TCRdb's copy keeps in-frame clones and lacks some. Of some 96,000 clones in the sample, over 80% were seen once. The source was peripheral blood mononuclear cells (PBMCs), collected at baseline. The origin of the receptors is a human donor with classical Hodgkin lymphoma.

This clone showed up just a few times. The rearrangement uses TRBV10-3 and TRBJ1-5; D ambiguous. The V end lost 10 bases, the J end lost 0 bases, and 19 bases lay between the germline ends. This CDR3 is 16 amino acids long. Germline CDR1 reads ENHRY; CDR2 reads SYGVKD. The DNA of the CDR3 is TGTGCCACCCGTCGGCAGATCTCCGATAGCAATCAGCCCCAGCATTTT. This sequence encodes CATRRQISDSNQPQHF.

V usage is TRBV5-5 and J usage is TRBJ2-7; possible D gene TRBD2, 5 bases. CDR1 SGHKS and CDR2 YYEKEE come from the germline V gene (reference sequence). This CDR3 is 13 amino acids long. The V gene lost 4 bases and the J gene lost 2 bases, with 10 bases spanning the gap. CDR3 DNA sequence: TGTGCCAGCAGCCTGGACTTACCCTACGAGCAGTACTTC. Translating gives CASSLDLPYEQYF.

V gene TRBV11-2 combines with J gene TRBJ2-7; 8 nucleotides match TRBD1. Per germline, CDR1 SGHAT and CDR2 FQNNGV. The V gene end was trimmed by 6 bases and the J gene end by 6 bases; junction bases not matched to a gene: 13. CDR3 size: 15 residues. The CDR3 loop reads CASRTPRGLVGEQYF. The CDR3 nucleotides read TGTGCCAGCAGAACTCCCAGGGGGCTAGTCGGCGAGCAGTACTTC.

The chain links TRBV2 to TRBJ2-7; TRBD1 matches 8 bases. V lost 2 bases to trimming and J lost 5 bases; unmatched junction nucleotides: 8. This CDR3 has 15 amino acids. Germline assignment: CDR1 SNHLY and CDR2 FYNNEI. The CDR3 reads CASSEPFGTGDEQYF. The DNA of the CDR3 is TGTGCCAGCAGTGAACCTTTCGGGACAGGTGACGAGCAGTACTTC.

The chain joins TRBV5-1 to TRBJ2-2; 11 bases are a match to TRBD2. Trimming cost V 4 bases and J 6 bases; bases outside gene matches: 8. The CDR3 extends over 16 amino acids. Looked up from germline, CDR1 is SGHRS and CDR2 is YFSETQ. The CDR3 DNA reads as TGCGCCAGCAGCCTCTTAGCGGGAGGGTCCCCCGGGGAGCTGTTTTTT. Translated, it gives CASSLLAGGSPGELFF.

The V gene is TRBV7-9, the J gene TRBJ2-3; D is unclear. Germline CDR1 SEHNR, CDR2 FQNEAQ (reference sequence). Trimming took off 5 bases at V and 9 bases at J, with 12 bases between the two ends. The length of the CDR3 is 12 residues. The CDR3 nucleotides are TGTGCCAGCAGCCCTCTCGGCGGCACGCAGTATTTT. This gives the protein CASSPLGGTQYF. Complete variable domain (other parts from reference TRBV7-9 and TRBJ2-3): DTGVSQNPRHKITKRGQNVTFRCDPISEHNRLYWYRQTLGQGPEFLTYFQNEAQLEKSRLLSDRFSAERPKGSFSTLEIQRTEQGDSAMYLCASSPLGGTQYFGPGTRLTVL.